This T cell receptor (beta chain) was found in a study of technical replicates of blood from several donors. This clone was seen only once. The ends lost 2 bases at V and 0 bases at J; junction bases unmatched: 4. This CDR3 has 15 residues. Germline-derived CDR1 and CDR2 are MNHEY and SMNVEV (reference sequence). Profiling relied on immunoSEQ multiplex PCR, and the TCRdb table lists in-frame clones only, not all of them. This table has roughly 79,000 clones, approximately 80% appearing once. The chain combines TRBV27 with TRBJ2-7; TRBD2 agrees at 7 bases. The sequenced material came from PBMCs. The receptor comes from a human donor in good health. Some clones in this sample may be carry-over from other donors' samples. CDR3 in amino acids: CASSLEGGSSYEQYF. DNA of the CDR3: TGTGCCAGCAGTTTAGAAGGCGGGAGCTCCTACGAGCAGTACTTC.